These 25 T cell receptor beta chains originate from one sample sequenced in a study of T-cell memory formation after mild COVID-19. Each CDR3 protein is one row after TCRdb ran MiXCR on the 5' RACE reads. The data hold hundreds of thousands of distinct CDR3 sequences, with 24% observed a single time. Input material: PBMCs or a T cell subset sorted from them (not recorded which). The receptors shown here come from an adult woman who had mild COVID-19 (a few samples of this study predate the infection). Cell type and time point are not known.

The rearrangement uses TRBV7-2 and TRBJ2-1; TRBD1 agrees at 9 bases. The CDR3 has 13 residues. Germline V gene sequence: CDR1 SGHTA, CDR2 FQGNSA. J gave up 12 bases and V 0 bases, and 3 bases lay outside the gene matches. CDR3 in DNA: TGTGCCAGCAGCTTAGCCGAGACAGGGGGGCAGTTCTTC. It codes for CASSLAETGGQFF.

V and J are TRBV2 and TRBJ1-1, with no clear D. The CDR3 has 13 amino acids. With 1 base removed from V and 11 bases from J, the gap between germline ends came to 14 bases. Germline CDR1 reads SNHLY; CDR2 reads FYNNEI. DNA of the CDR3: TGTGCCAGCAGTGAAGAGGGATCTCGTCGGGCTTTCTTT. It translates to CASSEEGSRRAFF.

V usage is TRBV6-2 or TRBV6-3 and J usage is TRBJ2-4; D remains ambiguous. Between the trimmed V and J ends, which lost 6 bases and 0 bases, there was a span of 15 bases. The CDR3 contains 16 residues. Germline V CDR1 and CDR2: MNHEY, SVGEGT. DNA for the CDR3: TGTGCCAGCAGCTCCGGTAGGATGGGAGCCAAAAACATTCAGTACTTC. Protein sequence: CASSSGRMGAKNIQYF.

This clonotype was seen a few times. J is TRBJ1-1 and V is TRBV12-3 or TRBV12-4; D is undetermined. The CDR3 has 14 amino acids. V gave up 6 bases and J gave up 0 bases, with 11 bases separating them. The CDR3 nucleotides read TGTGCCAGCAGAACTGGACGGATGAACACTGAAGCTTTCTTT. Translation: CASRTGRMNTEAFF.

J is TRBJ1-1 and V is TRBV9; D call uncertain. The CDR3 consists of 15 residues. Germline V gene sequence: CDR1 SGDLS, CDR2 YYNGEE. Trimming removed 0 bases at V and 5 bases at J, with 14 bases between. The CDR3 DNA sequence: TGTGCCAGCAGCGTAGAATCGGGTGGGGATACTGAAGCTTTCTTT. It yields the protein CASSVESGGDTEAFF.

The chain is built from TRBV12-3 or TRBV12-4 and TRBJ2-7, with 7 bases fitting TRBD2. CDR3 length: 15 amino acids. J was trimmed by 5 bases and V by 3 bases; bases with no gene match: 10. Here the CDR3 DNA reads TGTGCCAGCAGTTTGGGGAGGGTCATTAGTCACGAGCAGTACTTC. The encoded protein is CASSLGRVISHEQYF.

In this sample, this clonotype turned up once. The J gene is TRBJ2-7, the V gene TRBV4-1, with 8 bases lining up with TRBD1. With 1 base clipped from V and 1 base from J, the junction kept 3 bases outside the gene matches. From germline, CDR1 is MGHRA and CDR2 YSYEKL. The CDR3 consists of 15 residues. This CDR3 reads CASSQVHRGSYEQYF. DNA of the CDR3: TGCGCCAGCAGCCAAGTTCACAGGGGGTCCTACGAGCAGTACTTC.

V and J are TRBV10-3 and TRBJ2-3, with 7 bases aligning to TRBD2. CDR3 size: 16 residues. The germline V gene encodes CDR1 ENHRY and CDR2 SYGVKD. V shed 2 bases and J 3 bases; nucleotides not matched to a gene: 8. The CDR3 DNA reads TGTGCCATCAGTGAGGGGCCCCCCGGGAGGACAGATACGCAGTATTTT. Its protein product is CAISEGPPGRTDTQYF.

In DNA form, the CDR3 reads TGTGCCAGCAGCAAATGGGAGGGAGCCAAAAACATTCAGTACTTC. Translation: CASSKWEGAKNIQYF. The chain is built from TRBV27 and TRBJ2-4; 7 bases are shared with TRBD2. Trimming at V came to 6 bases and at J to 0 bases, leaving 5 bases not matched to a gene. The CDR3 covers 15 residues. Germline V lookup: CDR1 MNHEY, CDR2 SMNVEV (reference sequence).

This clonotype was counted only a few times. The chain is built from TRBV12-3 or TRBV12-4 and TRBJ2-3; 7 nucleotides line up with TRBD1. CDR3 length equals 15 residues. V shed 1 base and J 5 bases; nucleotides not matched to a gene: 6. CDR3 bases: TGTGCCAGCAGTTTAGTTTTGCAGGGGGAAGATACGCAGTATTTT. Amino acids: CASSLVLQGEDTQYF.

The V call is TRBV5-1, the J call TRBJ1-1; possibly TRBD1 for D (5 bases). The CDR3 loop spans 13 amino acids. Between the trimmed V and J ends, which lost 7 bases and 3 bases, there was a span of 13 bases. CDR1 and CDR2 (germline): SGHRS, YFSETQ. The CDR3 sequence is CASADSRYTEAFF. The CDR3 region has the DNA TGCGCCAGCGCCGACAGCCGTTACACTGAAGCTTTCTTT.

This clonotype was seen a few times. J is TRBJ1-2 and V is TRBV7-9, with D uncertain. This CDR3 region has 13 residues. V was cut by 1 base and J by 8 bases, with 11 bases left in between. Germline values: CDR1 SEHNR, CDR2 FQNEAQ (reference sequence). This chain's CDR3 is CASSLELKRGYTF. In DNA, the CDR3 is TGTGCCAGCAGCTTAGAACTGAAAAGAGGCTACACCTTC.

The gene calls are TRBV12-3 or TRBV12-4 and TRBJ1-6; 9 bases are shared with TRBD1. The CDR3 runs to 14 residues. After removal of 3 bases from V and 10 bases from J, the junction contained 4 bases not matched to a gene. As DNA, the CDR3 is TGTGCCAGCAGTTTTGACAGGGGGGGATCACCCCTCCACTTT. Translation gives CASSFDRGGSPLHF.

V is TRBV5-6 and J is TRBJ1-1; D is unresolved. This CDR3 has 14 residues. Between the trimmed V and J ends, which lost 2 bases and 0 bases, there was a span of 8 bases. Germline V gene data show CDR1 as SGHDT and CDR2 as YYEEEE. This CDR3 reads CASSFTDMNTEAFF. Written as DNA, the CDR3 is TGTGCCAGCAGCTTTACAGACATGAACACTGAAGCTTTCTTT.

The V call is TRBV29-1, the J call TRBJ1-1; 7 bases map to TRBD1. This CDR3 has 14 amino acids. Germline V gene sequence: CDR1 SQVTM, CDR2 ANQGSEA. Germline trimming cut 5 bases from V and 0 bases from J; bases unmatched to any gene: 6. The CDR3 coding sequence is TGCAGCGTTCGGGACAGCCGGATGAACACTGAAGCTTTCTTT. It specifies CSVRDSRMNTEAFF.

This clonotype has only a few counts. The chain uses TRBV5-1 and TRBJ2-1; D gene uncertain. This CDR3 contains 15 residues. Germline V CDR1 and CDR2: SGHRS, YFSETQ. Trimming removed 1 base from V and 10 bases from J, with 18 bases in between. CDR3 residues: CASSLFTRADEEQFF. The CDR3, as DNA: TGCGCCAGCAGCTTGTTCACCCGGGCCGACGAAGAGCAGTTCTTC.

The V and J genes are TRBV7-2 and TRBJ1-2; D gene unclear. Looked up from germline, CDR1 is SGHTA and CDR2 is FQGNSA. Trimming cost V 4 bases and J 5 bases, with 17 bases left between them. The CDR3 consists of 15 residues. CDR3 in amino acids: CASSSVPVLSYGYTF. Written as DNA, the CDR3 is TGTGCCAGCAGCTCAGTCCCTGTCTTATCGTATGGCTACACCTTC.

This clonotype was found many times. V gene TRBV5-6 combines with J gene TRBJ2-3; D ambiguous. Trimming cost V 3 bases and J 2 bases, with 4 bases left between them. This CDR3 region has 12 residues. Germline V gene sequence: CDR1 SGHDT, CDR2 YYEEEE. CDR3: CASSSDTDTQYF. For the CDR3, the DNA is TGTGCCAGCAGCTCAGACACAGATACGCAGTATTTT.

The chain carries TRBV9 and TRBJ2-2; TRBD1 aligns across 7 bases. Germline V gene sequence: CDR1 SGDLS, CDR2 YYNGEE. J was trimmed by 2 bases and V by 3 bases; bases with no gene match: 7. The CDR3 consists of 16 residues. For the CDR3, the DNA is TGTGCCAGCAGCGGATCCGGGACAGTAAACACCGGGGAGCTGTTTTTT. This encodes CASSGSGTVNTGELFF.

This clonotype appeared a few times. V is TRBV29-1 and J is TRBJ2-3, with D perhaps being TRBD1 or TRBD2 (5 bases each). V was pared by 6 bases and J by 9 bases, with 10 bases between. The CDR3 totals 10 residues. The germline V gene has CDR1 SQVTM and CDR2 ANQGSEA. CDR3 sequence: CSVRDQTQYF. The DNA of the CDR3 is TGCAGCGTCAGGGACCAAACGCAGTATTTT.

This chain connects TRBV18 to TRBJ1-4; D is undetermined. The V end lost 1 base, the J end lost 0 bases, and 12 bases lay between the germline ends. The length of the CDR3 is 17 residues. Germline values: CDR1 KGHSH, CDR2 LQKENI. CDR3 coding DNA: TGTGCCAGCTCACCACAGGGTTTGGGAGCAACTAATGAAAAACTGTTTTTT. Translating it yields CASSPQGLGATNEKLFF.

This chain joins TRBV29-1 and TRBJ2-1; D not resolved. V was clipped by 2 bases and J by 1 base, with 0 bases between them. Germline V gene data show CDR1 as SQVTM and CDR2 as ANQGSEA. The CDR3 has 11 amino acids. This chain's CDR3 is CSVESYNEQFF. The DNA of the CDR3 is TGCAGCGTTGAATCCTACAATGAGCAGTTCTTC.

The rearrangement links TRBV7-2 to TRBJ2-1; TRBD1 matches at 10 bases. Germline trimming cut 2 bases from V and 2 bases from J; bases unmatched to any gene: 3. CDR1 and CDR2 from the germline V gene are SGHTA and FQGNSA. The CDR3 is 16 residues long. The CDR3 DNA reads TGTGCCAGCAGCTTACAAGGACAGGGGGCCTACAATGAGCAGTTCTTC. This translates into CASSLQGQGAYNEQFF.

This clonotype was counted only a few times. The V and J genes are TRBV15 and TRBJ2-1; 10 positions match TRBD1. V gave up 4 bases and J gave up 4 bases; unmatched junction bases: 28. The CDR3 is 23 residues long. Germline V gives CDR1 LNHNV, CDR2 YYDKDF (reference sequence). The CDR3 sequence is CATSTPTLGTGDFREGNYNEQFF. The CDR3 nucleotides are TGTGCCACCAGCACTCCGACTCTTGGGACAGGGGATTTTCGGGAGGGAAATTACAATGAGCAGTTCTTC.

Details on this clonotype: At one boundary the junction diverges from the germline segment, which might be a read error. The V call is TRBV4-2, the J call TRBJ2-2; 12 bases agree with TRBD1. The CDR3 spans 20 residues. Germline CDR1 reads LGHNA; CDR2 reads YNFKEQ. The CDR3 spells CASSQAAGQGARFGTVELFF. The CDR3 DNA reads TGTGCCAGCAGCCAAGCGGCGGGACAGGGGGCAAGGTTTGGCACCGTGGAGCTGTTTTTT.